The 6 T cell receptor beta chains presented below share a single source sample, sequenced in a study of T cells after yellow fever vaccination. Using its own MiXCR run on the 5' RACE reads, TCRdb lists one record per CDR3 protein. The table has about 300,000 distinct CDR3 sequences, 4% seen once. This sample comprised PBMCs, obtained 5 days after the yellow fever booster vaccination. Receptors originate from a man younger than 35 who received the YFV17D yellow fever vaccine.

This clonotype was observed at least ten times. V gene TRBV7-9 combines with J gene TRBJ1-1, with unresolved D. Germline loops: CDR1 SEHNR, CDR2 FQNEAQ (reference sequence). The germline V and J ends were trimmed by 3 bases and 5 bases, with 7 bases remaining between them. The CDR3 contains 12 residues. CDR3 sequence (DNA): TGTGCCAGCAGCTTCCGGAGTACTGAAGCTTTCTTT. Translating it yields CASSFRSTEAFF. Based on the CDR3 plus reference TRBV7-9 and TRBJ1-1, the full variable domain is DTGVSQNPRHKITKRGQNVTFRCDPISEHNRLYWYRQTLGQGPEFLTYFQNEAQLEKSRLLSDRFSAERPKGSFSTLEIQRTEQGDSAMYLCASSFRSTEAFFGQGTRLTVV.

The table lists this clonotype with a few counts. The gene calls are TRBV15 and TRBJ2-2, with D perhaps matching TRBD2 (5 bases). CDR1 LNHNV and CDR2 YYDKDF come from the germline V gene (reference sequence). The V gene lost 1 base and the J gene lost 6 bases, with 9 bases spanning the gap. The CDR3 is 14 residues long. The CDR3 DNA follows: TGTGCCACCAGCAGAGCGGCGGGCGCCGGGGAGCTGTTTTTT. This encodes CATSRAAGAGELFF.

This chain links TRBV10-2 with TRBJ2-7; D gene uncertain. The germline V gene encodes CDR1 WSHSY and CDR2 SAAADI. This CDR3 is 12 amino acids long. V was shortened by 7 bases and J by 4 bases, with 11 bases between the two germline ends. Here the CDR3 DNA reads TGCGCCAGCATATCACCCGCTTACGAGCAGTACTTC. Translation: CASISPAYEQYF.

This clonotype was seen a few times. This chain joins TRBV12-3 or TRBV12-4 and TRBJ1-5; D is ambiguous. CDR3 size: 12 residues. V lost 6 bases to trimming and J lost 7 bases, with 10 bases between them. CDR3 residues: CASRSGPQPQHF. The CDR3 DNA reads TGTGCCAGCAGGTCCGGTCCCCAGCCCCAGCATTTT.

This sequence joins TRBV9 and TRBJ2-5; TRBD2 is a possible D gene (5 bases). The CDR3 has 14 residues. Germline CDR1 reads SGDLS; CDR2 reads YYNGEE. Between the trimmed V and J ends, which lost 0 bases and 5 bases, there was a span of 11 bases. The CDR3 region is CASSVDLAQETQYF. CDR3 nucleotide sequence: TGTGCCAGCAGCGTAGACCTAGCCCAGGAGACCCAGTACTTC. Full variable domain (remainder filled in from reference TRBV9 and TRBJ2-5): DSGVTQTPKHLITATGQRVTLRCSPRSGDLSVYWYQQSLDQGLQFLIQYYNGEERAKGNILERFSAQQFPDLHSELNLSSLELGDSALYFCASSVDLAQETQYFGPGTRLLVL.

This clonotype occurred a few times. CDR3: CASSYLVARQETQYF. Here the CDR3 DNA reads TGTGCCAGCAGTTATTTGGTCGCCCGGCAAGAGACCCAGTACTTC. This chain joins TRBV6-2 or TRBV6-3 and TRBJ2-5; no clear D gene. Trimming cost V 3 bases and J 2 bases, with 13 bases left between them. The CDR3 totals 15 residues. Germline V gives CDR1 MNHEY, CDR2 SVGEGT.